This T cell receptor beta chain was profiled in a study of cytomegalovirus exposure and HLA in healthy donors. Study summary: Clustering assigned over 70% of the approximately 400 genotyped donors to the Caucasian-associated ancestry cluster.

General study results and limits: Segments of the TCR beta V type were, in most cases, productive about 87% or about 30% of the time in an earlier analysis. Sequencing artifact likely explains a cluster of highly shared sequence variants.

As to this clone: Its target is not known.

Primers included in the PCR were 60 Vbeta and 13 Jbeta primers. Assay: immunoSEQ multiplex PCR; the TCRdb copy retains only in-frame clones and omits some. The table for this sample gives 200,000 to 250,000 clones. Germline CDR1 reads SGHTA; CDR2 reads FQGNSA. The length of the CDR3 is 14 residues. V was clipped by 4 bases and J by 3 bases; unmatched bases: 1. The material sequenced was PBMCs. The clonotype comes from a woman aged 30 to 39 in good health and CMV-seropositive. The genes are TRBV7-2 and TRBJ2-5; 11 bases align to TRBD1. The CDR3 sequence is CASSSGQGEETQYF. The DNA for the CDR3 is TGTGCCAGCAGCTCGGGACAGGGGGAAGAGACCCAGTACTTC.